One sample yielded the 22 T cell receptor beta chains listed below, sequenced in a study of blood T cell repertoires in COVID-19. Method: immunoSEQ multiplex PCR; TCRdb's copy keeps in-frame clones and lacks some. The sample lists about 49,000 clones; roughly four fifths were seen once. The sample consisted of peripheral blood. The source of these receptors is a woman aged 60-75 years with acute or convalescent COVID-19.

The V call is TRBV7-9, the J call TRBJ2-5, with TRBD1 matching over 7 bases. Germline trimming cut 1 base from V and 5 bases from J; bases unmatched to any gene: 4. The germline gives CDR1 SEHNR, CDR2 FQNEAQ (reference sequence). The CDR3 spans 14 residues. The CDR3 reads CASSLGGGWETQYF. For the CDR3, the DNA is TGTGCCAGCAGCTTAGGAGGGGGCTGGGAGACCCAGTACTTC.

The chain joins TRBV9 to TRBJ1-1; TRBD1 agrees at 12 bases. V was pared by 3 bases and J by 11 bases, with 11 bases of the junction left unmatched. Germline CDR1 is SGDLS and CDR2 is YYNGEE. This CDR3 spans 15 amino acids. This chain's CDR3 is CASSGGQGARGEAFF. The CDR3 bases are TGTGCCAGCAGCGGGGGACAGGGGGCGCGCGGTGAGGCTTTCTTT.

The V call is TRBV28, the J call TRBJ2-1; 9 bases match TRBD1. Germline V CDR1 and CDR2: MDHEN, SYDVKM. The CDR3 is made up of 17 amino acids. Trimming at V came to 4 bases and at J to 0 bases, leaving 7 bases not matched to a gene. The CDR3 nucleotides read TGTGCCAGCAGTTCCAGGACAGGGGCCAGCTCCTACAATGAGCAGTTCTTC. It yields the protein CASSSRTGASSYNEQFF.

Concerning this clone: Mismatch with germline at one junction end may stem from a read error. This sequence joins TRBV5-5 and TRBJ1-3; possible D gene TRBD1, 6 bases. Germline lookup yields CDR1 SGHKS and CDR2 YYEKEE (reference sequence). The length of the CDR3 is 14 residues. CDR3 sequence (DNA): TGTGCCAGCAACTTGGACAGACCTGGAAACACCATATATTTT. Its translation: CASNLDRPGNTIYF.

The chain links TRBV7-6 to TRBJ1-4, with D maybe TRBD1 (5 bases). Germline assignment: CDR1 SGHVS and CDR2 FNYEAQ. The CDR3 sequence is 14 residues long. V lost 1 base and J 7 bases, leaving 10 bases between the germline ends. The CDR3 sequence is CASSLVGVGEKLFF. CDR3 sequence (DNA): TGTGCCAGCAGCTTAGTAGGGGTTGGTGAAAAACTGTTTTTT.

The V gene is TRBV6-1, the J gene TRBJ1-1; D remains unclear. The CDR3 sequence is 15 residues long. With 2 bases removed from V and 5 bases from J, the gap between germline ends came to 15 bases. In germline, CDR1 is MNHNS, CDR2 SASEGT. The chain's CDR3 is CASSELPSRGTEAFF. For the CDR3, the DNA is TGTGCCAGCAGTGAACTACCTTCTAGAGGGACTGAAGCTTTCTTT.

Only a few counts were recorded for this clone. As DNA, the CDR3 is TGTGCCATCAGTGATATAGACAGCTATGGCTACACCTTC. The encoded protein is CAISDIDSYGYTF. This chain joins TRBV10-3 and TRBJ1-2; D might be TRBD1 (5 bases). Germline V lookup: CDR1 ENHRY, CDR2 SYGVKD. The CDR3 has 13 residues. Trimming stripped 3 bases from V and 4 bases from J, with 9 bases between.

The chain carries TRBV6-5 and TRBJ2-2, with D possibly being TRBD1 (6 bases). V lost 5 bases and J lost 5, with 12 bases in between. The CDR3 sequence is 14 residues long. Germline loops: CDR1 MNHEY, CDR2 SVGAGI. The CDR3 sequence is CASSHRENTGELFF. CDR3 nucleotides: TGTGCCAGCAGTCACAGGGAGAATACCGGGGAGCTGTTTTTT.

The chain uses TRBV5-1 and TRBJ2-5; a weak D match, TRBD1 (5 bases). There are 15 residues in the CDR3. V was trimmed by 0 bases and J by 2 bases, leaving 11 bases between them. Per the germline V gene, CDR1 is SGHRS and CDR2 is YFSETQ. The CDR3 coding sequence is TGCGCCAGCAGCTTGGAAGTAGACAGTCAAGAGACCCAGTACTTC. Its translation is CASSLEVDSQETQYF.

The V call is TRBV27, the J call TRBJ2-1; 11 bases map to TRBD2. The CDR3 is made up of 14 amino acids. Germline assignment: CDR1 MNHEY and CDR2 SMNVEV (reference sequence). Losses at the gene ends were 6 bases for V and 2 bases for J; bases not matched to a gene: 0. CDR3 region: CASRLAGAYNEQFF. CDR3 DNA: TGTGCCAGCAGACTAGCGGGAGCCTACAATGAGCAGTTCTTC.

This clone was detected a few times. This chain uses TRBV5-1 with TRBJ1-4, with D possibly matching TRBD1 (6 bases). The CDR3 sequence is 15 residues long. The V end was cut by 0 bases, the J end by 5 bases, with 11 bases between. The germline CDR1 and CDR2 sequences are SGHRS and YFSETQ. The CDR3 spells CASSLGGQKNEKLFF. The CDR3 DNA sequence: TGCGCCAGCAGCTTGGGTGGACAGAAGAATGAAAAACTGTTTTTT.

The CDR3 reads CAISDTGGYGYTF. Here the CDR3 DNA reads TGTGCCATCAGTGATACAGGGGGCTATGGCTACACCTTC. The V gene is TRBV10-3, the J gene TRBJ1-2, with 8 nucleotides matching TRBD1. The length of the CDR3 is 13 residues. CDR1 is ENHRY, CDR2 SYGVKD, per germline. J was trimmed by 4 bases and V by 3 bases; bases with no gene match: 1.

The rearrangement uses TRBV2 and TRBJ2-7; D gene uncertain. CDR1 is SNHLY and CDR2 is FYNNEI in the germline V gene. The CDR3 contains 15 residues. The ends were cut back, 3 bases at V and 0 bases at J, with 12 bases in the middle. The CDR3 region is CASSDARINSYEQYF. In DNA form, the CDR3 reads TGTGCCAGCAGTGATGCCAGGATCAACTCCTACGAGCAGTACTTC.

This rearrangement joins TRBV18 to TRBJ2-7; 11 bases match TRBD2. The J segment lost 3 bases and the V segment lost 2 bases, leaving 3 bases of the junction unmatched. There are 15 residues in the CDR3. From germline, CDR1 is KGHSH and CDR2 LQKENI. In DNA form, the CDR3 reads TGTGCCAGCTCACCAACAGGGACTAGCGGCTACGAGCAGTACTTC. Protein product: CASSPTGTSGYEQYF. Using reference TRBV18 and TRBJ2-7 for the parts outside the CDR3, the full variable domain is NAGVMQNPRHLVRRRGQEARLRCSPMKGHSHVYWYRQLPEEGLKFMVYLQKENIIDESGMPKERFSAEFPKEGPSILRIQQVVRGDSAAYFCASSPTGTSGYEQYFGPGTRLTVT.

The V call is TRBV5-1, the J call TRBJ2-5, with 7 bases aligning to TRBD2. J was trimmed by 2 bases and V by 2 bases; bases with no gene match: 0. Germline lookup yields CDR1 SGHRS and CDR2 YFSETQ. The CDR3 length is 13 residues. The CDR3 reads CASSFSGQETQYF. The CDR3 nucleotides are TGCGCCAGCAGCTTTAGCGGGCAAGAGACCCAGTACTTC.

The J gene is TRBJ2-1, the V gene TRBV11-1; 7 bases match TRBD2. V lost 1 base, J lost 0 bases, and 0 bases stayed unmatched. The CDR3 runs 15 residues. The germline gives CDR1 SGHAT, CDR2 FQDESV (reference sequence). The CDR3: CASSLVAGSYNEQFF. The DNA of the CDR3 is TGTGCCAGCAGCTTAGTAGCGGGCTCCTACAATGAGCAGTTCTTC. Full variable domain (remainder filled in from reference TRBV11-1 and TRBJ2-1): EAEVAQSPRYKITEKSQAVAFWCDPISGHATLYWYRQILGQGPELLVQFQDESVVDDSQLPKDRFSAERLKGVDSTLKIQPAELGDSAMYLCASSLVAGSYNEQFFGPGTRLTVL.

This chain links TRBV7-9 with TRBJ1-4; D may be TRBD1 (6 bases). CDR3 size: 15 residues. Germline V gene data show CDR1 as SEHNR and CDR2 as FQNEAQ (reference sequence). Trimming took 6 bases from V and 0 from J, leaving 11 bases between them. CDR3 DNA sequence: TGTGCCAGCAGGAGACAGGCTACAACTAATGAAAAACTGTTTTTT. The encoded protein is CASRRQATTNEKLFF.

This clone was counted only a few times. The chain employs TRBV28 and TRBJ1-2; 11 bases match TRBD1. CDR1 and CDR2 (germline): MDHEN, SYDVKM. This CDR3 comprises 14 residues. The junction had 2 bases not matched to a gene; V was cut back by 5 bases and J by 3 bases. The CDR3 nucleotides read TGTGCCAGCAGTGGACAGGGGGCGCACTATGGCTACACCTTC. This encodes CASSGQGAHYGYTF.

The chain combines TRBV28 with TRBJ2-4; 7 bases line up with TRBD2. J was trimmed by 2 bases and V by 3 bases; bases with no gene match: 7. The CDR3 sequence is 16 residues long. The germline gives CDR1 MDHEN, CDR2 SYDVKM. The CDR3 nucleotides read TGTGCCAGCAGTTTCCTGACGGGAGGAACCAAAAACATTCAGTACTTC. Translation gives CASSFLTGGTKNIQYF.

The chain uses TRBV5-4 and TRBJ2-5, with 8 bases matching TRBD2. Germline CDR1 is SGHNT and CDR2 is YYREEE (reference sequence). Losses at the gene ends were 1 base for V and 1 base for J; bases not matched to a gene: 6. The CDR3 covers 16 residues. CDR3 region: CASSLISGGRQETQYF. DNA of the CDR3: TGTGCCAGCAGCTTGATCAGCGGGGGCCGCCAAGAGACCCAGTACTTC.

The chain employs TRBV3-1 (or the pseudogene TRBV3-2) and TRBJ2-7; TRBD1 aligns across 12 bases. The CDR3 loop spans 15 amino acids. V lost 2 bases to trimming and J lost 9 bases; unmatched junction nucleotides: 8. Germline CDR1 LGHDT, CDR2 YNNKEL (reference sequence). The DNA of the CDR3 is TGTGCCAGCAGCCAACTGGGACAGGGGGCCTCCGGGCAGTACTTC. Translation gives CASSQLGQGASGQYF.

The chain links TRBV7-8 to TRBJ1-6; TRBD1 matches at 9 bases. The V segment lost 6 bases and the J segment 7 bases; nucleotides outside the gene matches: 4. Germline V gives CDR1 SGHVS, CDR2 FQNEAQ. The CDR3 covers 14 residues. CDR3 sequence reads: CASRPGTGNSPLHF. CDR3 DNA: TGTGCCAGCAGACCTGGGACAGGGAATTCACCCCTCCACTTT. The whole variable domain, filled in from reference TRBV7-8 and TRBJ1-6, reads GAGVSQSPRYKVAKRGQDVALRCDPISGHVSLFWYQQALGQGPEFLTYFQNEAQLDKSGLPSDRFFAERPEGSVSTLKIQRTQQEDSAVYLCASRPGTGNSPLHFGNGTRLTVT.